This TCR beta chain was captured by sequencing in a study of shared clonotypes between healthy human individuals. Assay: immunoSEQ multiplex PCR; the TCRdb copy retains only in-frame clones and omits some. The sample has approximately 180,000 clones, around 93% seen once. Details on this clone: No antigen is known for it.

Trimming removed 6 bases from V and 7 bases from J, with 21 bases in between. This CDR3 comprises 15 residues. Germline V gene sequence: CDR1 MNHNS, CDR2 SASEGT. The study, taken as a whole, reports: In this cohort, only blood was sampled, and tissue repertoires likely differ.

Sequenced: naive CD4+ T cells sorted from blood. The subset denotes: CD45RA+ positively selected. The V gene is TRBV6-1, the J gene TRBJ1-2; D perhaps matches TRBD1 (6 bases). The clonotype comes from a woman between 25 and 40 years old in good health. The CDR3 DNA reads as TGTGCCAGCAGGAGAGGAGACAGGCCGGCCGGTGGCTACACCTTC. This sequence encodes CASRRGDRPAGGYTF.